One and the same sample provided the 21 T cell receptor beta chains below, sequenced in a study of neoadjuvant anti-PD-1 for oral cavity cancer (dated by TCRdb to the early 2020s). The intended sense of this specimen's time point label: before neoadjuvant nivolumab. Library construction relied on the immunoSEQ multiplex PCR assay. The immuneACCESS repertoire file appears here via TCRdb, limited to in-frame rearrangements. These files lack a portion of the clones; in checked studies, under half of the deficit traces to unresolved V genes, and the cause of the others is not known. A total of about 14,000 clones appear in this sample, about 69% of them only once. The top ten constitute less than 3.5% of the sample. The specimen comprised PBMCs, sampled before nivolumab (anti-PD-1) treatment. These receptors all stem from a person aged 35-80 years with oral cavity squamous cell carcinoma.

CDR3 sequence reads: CASSHYGQSDEQFF. CDR3 nucleotide sequence: TGCGCCAGCAGCCATTATGGACAGTCCGATGAGCAGTTCTTC. V and J are TRBV4-1 and TRBJ2-1; TRBD1 might be the D (6 bases). Trimming shortened V by 3 bases and J by 8 bases, and 14 bases separated the two germline ends. The length of the CDR3 is 14 residues. Germline V gene sequence: CDR1 MGHRA, CDR2 YSYEKL.

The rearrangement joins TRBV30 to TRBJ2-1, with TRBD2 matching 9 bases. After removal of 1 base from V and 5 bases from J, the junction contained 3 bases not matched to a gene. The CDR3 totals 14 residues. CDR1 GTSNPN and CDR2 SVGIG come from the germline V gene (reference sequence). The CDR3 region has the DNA TGTGCCTGGAGTGGGCTAGCGGGAAACAATGAGCAGTTCTTC. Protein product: CAWSGLAGNNEQFF.

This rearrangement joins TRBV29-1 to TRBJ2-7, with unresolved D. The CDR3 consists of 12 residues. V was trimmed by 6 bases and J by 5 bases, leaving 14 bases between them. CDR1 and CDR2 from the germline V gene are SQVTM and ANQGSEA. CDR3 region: CSVKAPGHEQYF. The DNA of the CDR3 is TGCAGCGTCAAAGCTCCAGGACACGAGCAGTACTTC.

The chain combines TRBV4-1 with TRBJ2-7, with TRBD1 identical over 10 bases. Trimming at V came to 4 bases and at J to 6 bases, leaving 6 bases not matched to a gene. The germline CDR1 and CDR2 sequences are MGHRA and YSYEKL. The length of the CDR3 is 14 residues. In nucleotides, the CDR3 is TGCGCCAGCAGCCGTCCGGGACAGGGGACCGAGCAGTACTTC. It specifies CASSRPGQGTEQYF.

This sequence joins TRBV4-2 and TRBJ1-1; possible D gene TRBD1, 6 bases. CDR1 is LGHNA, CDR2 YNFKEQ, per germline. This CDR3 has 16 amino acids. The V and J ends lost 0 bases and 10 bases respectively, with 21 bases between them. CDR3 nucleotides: TGTGCCAGCAGCCAAGATCTGATGGGAGACAGGAGAGGAGCTTTCTTT. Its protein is CASSQDLMGDRRGAFF.

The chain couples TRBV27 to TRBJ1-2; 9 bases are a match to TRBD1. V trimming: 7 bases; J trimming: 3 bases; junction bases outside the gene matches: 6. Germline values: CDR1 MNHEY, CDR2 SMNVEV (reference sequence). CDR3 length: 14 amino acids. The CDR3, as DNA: TGTGCCAGCACACGCACAGGGGGCGACTATGGCTACACCTTC. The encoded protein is CASTRTGGDYGYTF.

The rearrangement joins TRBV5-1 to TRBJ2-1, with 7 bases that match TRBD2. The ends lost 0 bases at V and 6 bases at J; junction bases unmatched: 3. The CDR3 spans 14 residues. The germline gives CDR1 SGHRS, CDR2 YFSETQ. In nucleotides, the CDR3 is TGCGCCAGCAGCTTGGCTAGCGGCGTCAATGAGCAGTTCTTC. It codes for CASSLASGVNEQFF.

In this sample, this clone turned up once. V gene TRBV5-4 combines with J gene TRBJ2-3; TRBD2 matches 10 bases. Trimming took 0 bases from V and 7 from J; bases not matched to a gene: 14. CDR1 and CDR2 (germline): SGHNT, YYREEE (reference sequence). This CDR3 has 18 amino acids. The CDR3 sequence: CASSLVASGGLLVYTQYF. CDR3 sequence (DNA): TGTGCCAGCAGCTTGGTGGCTAGCGGGGGCCTCCTCGTGTATACGCAGTATTTT.

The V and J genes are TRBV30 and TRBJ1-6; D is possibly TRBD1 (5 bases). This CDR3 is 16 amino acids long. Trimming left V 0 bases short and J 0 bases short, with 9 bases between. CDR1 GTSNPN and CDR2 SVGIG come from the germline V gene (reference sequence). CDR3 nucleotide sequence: TGTGCCTGGAGTGTGTCAGGGAGCTCCTATAATTCACCCCTCCACTTT. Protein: CAWSVSGSSYNSPLHF.

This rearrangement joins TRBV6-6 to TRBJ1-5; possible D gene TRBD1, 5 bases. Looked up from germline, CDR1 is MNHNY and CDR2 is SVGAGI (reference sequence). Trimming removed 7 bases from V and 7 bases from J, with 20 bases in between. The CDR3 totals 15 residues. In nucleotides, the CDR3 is TGTGCCAGCAACATAATCGGGACGGGAGGGCAGCCCCAGCATTTT. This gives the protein CASNIIGTGGQPQHF.

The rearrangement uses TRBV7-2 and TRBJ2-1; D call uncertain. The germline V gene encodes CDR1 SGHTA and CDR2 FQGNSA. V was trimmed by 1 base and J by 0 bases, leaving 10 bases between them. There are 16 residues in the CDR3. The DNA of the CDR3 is TGTGCCAGCAGCTTAGGGGTTTCGAGCTCCTACAATGAGCAGTTCTTC. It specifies CASSLGVSSSYNEQFF.

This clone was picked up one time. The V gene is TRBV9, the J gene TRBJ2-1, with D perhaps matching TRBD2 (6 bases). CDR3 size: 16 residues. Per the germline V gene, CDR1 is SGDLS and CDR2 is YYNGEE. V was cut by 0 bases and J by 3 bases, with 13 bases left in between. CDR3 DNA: TGTGCCAGCAGCGTAGAAGGTGCGGGACTCTACAATGAGCAGTTCTTC. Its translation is CASSVEGAGLYNEQFF.

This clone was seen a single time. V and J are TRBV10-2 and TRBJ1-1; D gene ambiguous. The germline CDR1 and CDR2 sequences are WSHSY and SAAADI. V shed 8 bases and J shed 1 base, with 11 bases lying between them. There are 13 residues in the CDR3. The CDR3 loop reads CASLTDANTEAFF. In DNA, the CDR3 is TGCGCCAGCCTGACGGATGCGAACACTGAAGCTTTCTTT.

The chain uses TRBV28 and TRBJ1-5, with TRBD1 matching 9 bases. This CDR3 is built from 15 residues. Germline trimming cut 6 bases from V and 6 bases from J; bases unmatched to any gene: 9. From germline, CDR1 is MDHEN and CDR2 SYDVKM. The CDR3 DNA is TGTGCCAGCAGCCTTGGACAGGGGTATCGTCAGCCCCAGCATTTT. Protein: CASSLGQGYRQPQHF.

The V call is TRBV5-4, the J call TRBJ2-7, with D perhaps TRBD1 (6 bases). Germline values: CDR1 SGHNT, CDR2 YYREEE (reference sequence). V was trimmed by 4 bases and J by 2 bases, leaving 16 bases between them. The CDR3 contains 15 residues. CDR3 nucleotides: TGTGCCAGCAGCCAAGATACAGGGTTACCCTACGAGCAGTACTTC. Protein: CASSQDTGLPYEQYF.

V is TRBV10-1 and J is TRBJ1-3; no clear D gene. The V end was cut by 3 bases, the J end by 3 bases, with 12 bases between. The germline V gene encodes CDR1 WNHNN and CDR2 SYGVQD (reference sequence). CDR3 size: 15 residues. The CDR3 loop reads CASSEQRSSGNTIYF. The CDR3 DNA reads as TGCGCCAGCAGTGAACAGCGGTCGAGTGGAAACACCATATATTTT.

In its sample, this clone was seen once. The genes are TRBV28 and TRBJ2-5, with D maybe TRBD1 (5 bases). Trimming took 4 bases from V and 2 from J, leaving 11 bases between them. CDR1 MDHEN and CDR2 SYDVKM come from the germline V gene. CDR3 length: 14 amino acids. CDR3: CASSWAGQQETQYF. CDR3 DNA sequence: TGTGCCAGCAGTTGGGCAGGGCAACAAGAGACCCAGTACTTC.

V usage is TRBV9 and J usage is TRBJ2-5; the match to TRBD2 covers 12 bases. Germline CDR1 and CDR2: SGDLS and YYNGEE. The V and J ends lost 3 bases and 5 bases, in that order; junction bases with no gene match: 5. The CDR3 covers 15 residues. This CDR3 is CASSARLAGDETQYF. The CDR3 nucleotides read TGTGCCAGCAGCGCCCGACTAGCGGGAGATGAGACCCAGTACTTC.

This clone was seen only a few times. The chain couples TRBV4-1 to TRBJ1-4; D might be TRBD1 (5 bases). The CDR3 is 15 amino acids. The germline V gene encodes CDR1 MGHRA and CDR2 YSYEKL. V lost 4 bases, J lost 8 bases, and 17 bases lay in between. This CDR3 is CASSLTGTQREKLFF. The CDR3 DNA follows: TGCGCCAGCAGCCTCACCGGGACCCAGCGGGAAAAACTGTTTTTT.

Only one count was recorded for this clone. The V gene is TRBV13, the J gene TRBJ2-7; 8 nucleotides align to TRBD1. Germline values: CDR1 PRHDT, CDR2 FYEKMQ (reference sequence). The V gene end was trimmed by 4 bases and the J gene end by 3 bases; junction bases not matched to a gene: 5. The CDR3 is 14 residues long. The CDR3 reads CASSSQGQGYEQYF. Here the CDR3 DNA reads TGTGCCAGCAGCTCCCAAGGACAGGGCTACGAGCAGTACTTC.

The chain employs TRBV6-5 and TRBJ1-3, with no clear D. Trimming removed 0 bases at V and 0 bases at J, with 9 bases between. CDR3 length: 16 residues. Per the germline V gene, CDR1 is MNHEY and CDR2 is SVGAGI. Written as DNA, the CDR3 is TGTGCCAGCAGTTACTCGATTCTGCTCTCTGGAAACACCATATATTTT. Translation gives CASSYSILLSGNTIYF.